This TCR beta chain was recorded in a study of early T cells in non-severe SARS-CoV-2 infection (dated by TCRdb to the early 2020s). Looking at the study overall: TCR sequencing used bulk RNA from unsorted whole blood, so alpha and beta chains could not be paired. Here is what the overall study found, with its caveats: VDJdb matching was skewed toward anti-spike CD8 responses and likely underestimated virus-specific expansions, missing private and CD4 specificities.

The table lists this clonotype with a few counts. Its antigen has not been determined. No much larger clone exists at a distance of one base, and base qualities are not known. V is shortened by 2 bases, J by 4 bases, and the region joining them spans 8 bases. From the cysteine through the phenylalanine, the CDR3 covers 13 amino acids. CDR3 DNA only is kept here, 39 bases in frame from base 1. As encoded in the germline V gene (reference sequence), CDR1 is MNHNY while CDR2 is SVGAGI. The library relied on 5' RACE. Sequencing was carried out with a NextSeq 500. Unique molecular identifiers were attached to individual cDNA molecules in the TCR library protocol so that sequencing error and PCR bias could be corrected. Both TCR alpha and beta chains were sequenced, and tight co-correlation was observed between alpha and beta sequence abundances in each sample. Per the source publication's procedure: Decombinator V4 was used to annotate the V gene, J gene and CDR3 of the TCR sequences. Expanded TCRs were defined as changing significantly between any two time points under a Poisson model with p below 0.0001. TCR abundances were normalised to the total number of TCRs sequenced in each sample and reported as counts per million. TRAV1-2 paired with TRAJ12, TRAJ20 or TRAJ33 defined MAIT TCRs, while TRAV10 paired with TRAJ18 defined iNKT TCRs. A search of VDJdb, accessed on 1 November 2021, was run for TCRs annotated to CMV, EBV and SARS-CoV-2, with TCRs annotated for multiple antigens excluded. TCRdb trimmed public reads at Q25 via fastp, called clones via MiXCR and kept in-frame beta chains. Rows are unified per CDR3 protein, each entry keeping the most common DNA and genes. The V and J calls reflect TCRdb's pipeline rather than the authors' work. This sample has tens of thousands of distinct CDR3 sequences in its table, and 8.5% to 12% of those were observed once. The ten biggest clones cover about 8.2% of the sample.

The study was a case-control design nested within a healthcare worker cohort in London, UK, with weekly nasopharyngeal swab PCR tests and blood sampling. Healthcare workers were recruited during the week of the UK lockdown, between 23 and 31 March 2020, and followed weekly for up to roughly 15 weeks. The specimen comprised whole blood, sampled at baseline. The TCR comes from an adult who was a healthcare worker with PCR-confirmed SARS-CoV-2 infection or an uninfected control (not recorded which). The rearrangement joined TRBV6-6 to TRBJ2-5, with no confident D gene call. The nucleotide sequence is given as TGTGCCAGCAGTTACGGTTTGGGAGAGACCCAGTACTTC. It specifies CASSYGLGETQYF.